This is a list of T cell receptor beta chains from one sample in a study of control samples from healthy donors and cancer patients. This table comes from immunoSEQ multiplex PCR, and its TCRdb copy is limited to in-frame clones, with some not included. The table has 90,000 or so clones, about 85% seen once. The sample was blood. These receptors were taken from a man aged 25-45 years in good health. Each CDR3 is given with its conserved first and last residue. D genes are given only for firm matches. Clone size appears in some rows only: once, few, many, or a class for an expanded clone.

j_gene,abundance,d_gene,v_gene,CDR3aa,CDR3nt
TRBJ2-6,-,-,TRBV3-1/TRBV3-2,CASSLQTGTGANVLTF,TGTGCCAGCAGCTTACAAACTGGCACTGGGGCCAACGTCCTGACTTTC
TRBJ2-1,once,-,TRBV10-3,CATSWDGNNEQFF,TGTGCCACCTCCTGGGACGGGAACAATGAGCAGTTCTTC
TRBJ1-1,-,-,TRBV5-1,CASSLGGRGEAFF,TGCGCCAGCAGCTTGGGAGGGAGGGGTGAAGCTTTCTTT
TRBJ2-7,-,TRBD1,TRBV5-1,CASSLTGTGKFF,TGCGCCAGCAGCTTAACCGGGACAGGGAAATTTTTC
TRBJ1-3,once,-,TRBV7-2,CASSFRNTIYF,TGTGCCAGCAGCTTTAGGAACACCATATATTTT
TRBJ2-7,-,TRBD1,TRBV6-5,CASSRQGAREQYF,TGTGCCAGCAGTAGACAGGGGGCGCGAGAGCAGTACTTC
TRBJ1-3,-,-,TRBV2,CASSAESGNTIYF,TGTGCCAGCAGCGCGGAATCTGGAAACACCATATATTTT
TRBJ1-2,-,-,TRBV19,CASSIEDLGGYTF,TGTGCCAGTAGTATTGAGGATCTCGGTGGCTACACCTTC
TRBJ2-1,-,-,TRBV6-1,CASSDNLGNEQFF,TGTGCCAGCAGTGACAATCTGGGAAATGAGCAGTTCTTC
TRBJ2-5,-,TRBD2,TRBV7-9,CASGTSAKETQYF,TGTGCCTCGGGCACTAGCGCCAAAGAGACCCAGTACTTC
TRBJ1-6,-,TRBD1,TRBV27,CASSLYPLGQGSSYNSPLHF,TGTGCCAGCAGTTTATACCCCTTAGGACAGGGGAGCTCCTATAATTCACCCCTCCACTTT
TRBJ1-1,-,-,TRBV6-5,CASARATEAFF,TGTGCCAGCGCTAGGGCCACTGAAGCTTTCTTT
TRBJ1-2,once,TRBD1,TRBV5-6,CASSWTGPTGYTF,TGTGCCAGCAGCTGGACAGGACCCACGGGCTACACCTTC
TRBJ1-2,-,-,TRBV5-5,CASSLADRVYGYTF,TGTGCCAGCAGCTTGGCGGATCGGGTCTATGGCTACACCTTC
TRBJ2-3,-,-,TRBV5-1,CASSLDSYTDTQYF,TGCGCCAGCAGCTTGGATTCATACACAGATACGCAGTATTTT
TRBJ2-7,-,-,TRBV5-1,CASSLTATPYEQYF,TGCGCCAGCAGCTTGACGGCGACCCCTTACGAGCAGTACTTC
TRBJ1-1,few,-,TRBV5-1,CASSLVRAGNTEAFF,TGCGCCAGCAGCTTGGTCAGGGCTGGGAACACTGAAGCTTTCTTT
TRBJ1-1,-,-,TRBV29-1,CSVAEGMTRAFF,TGCAGCGTTGCAGAAGGAATGACAAGGGCTTTCTTT
TRBJ1-1,-,-,TRBV5-1,CASSLDGGNTEAFF,TGCGCCAGCAGCTTGGACGGGGGGAACACTGAAGCTTTCTTT
TRBJ1-6,few,-,TRBV5-8,CASSLDLGANSPLHF,TGTGCCAGCAGCTTGGACCTCGGGGCCAATTCACCCCTCCACTTT
TRBJ2-1,few,TRBD1,TRBV30,CAWSGQGGHNEQFF,TGTGCCTGGAGTGGACAGGGGGGCCACAATGAGCAGTTCTTC
TRBJ1-1,few,-,TRBV29-1,CSAPDGNTEAFF,TGCAGCGCCCCCGACGGGAACACTGAAGCTTTCTTT
TRBJ1-3,once,TRBD1,TRBV6-5,CASRPGQGRGNTIYF,TGTGCCAGCAGACCGGGACAGGGAAGAGGAAACACCATATATTTT
TRBJ2-1,-,-,TRBV18,CASSPQRAPYNEQFF,TGTGCCAGCTCACCACAGCGGGCCCCCTACAATGAGCAGTTCTTC
TRBJ1-4,-,-,TRBV3-1/TRBV3-2,CASSQGRIYYEKLFF,TGTGCCAGCAGCCAAGGAAGGATCTATTATGAAAAACTGTTTTTT
TRBJ2-1,-,TRBD2,TRBV7-2,CASSLIRVAGVSYNEQFF,TGTGCCAGCAGCTTAATTCGGGTAGCGGGGGTGTCCTACAATGAGCAGTTCTTC
TRBJ1-1,-,-,TRBV5-4,CASSPRVNTEAFF,TGTGCCAGCAGCCCGAGGGTGAACACTGAAGCTTTCTTT
TRBJ1-1,-,TRBD1,TRBV12-3/TRBV12-4,CASNRGPSAFF,TGTGCCAGCAACAGGGGACCTTCAGCTTTCTTT
TRBJ1-1,-,-,TRBV28,CASEQRSAEAFF,TGTGCCAGCGAACAGCGGAGCGCTGAAGCTTTCTTT
TRBJ1-1,-,-,TRBV6-6,CASSYRGDTEAFF,TGTGCCAGCAGTTACCGGGGGGACACTGAAGCTTTCTTT
TRBJ1-5,-,-,TRBV18,CASSHDATGRSNQPQHF,TGTGCCAGCTCACACGACGCTACAGGGCGTAGCAATCAGCCCCAGCATTTT
TRBJ2-2,-,-,TRBV5-1,CASSGTRYTGELFF,TGCGCCAGCAGCGGCACACGGTACACCGGGGAGCTGTTTTTT
TRBJ1-1,-,-,TRBV6-6,CASSYSSDTEAFF,TGTGCCAGCAGTTATTCCAGTGACACTGAAGCTTTCTTT
TRBJ2-5,-,-,TRBV29-1,CSVGGSTAGETQYF,TGCAGCGTTGGGGGGTCGACAGCGGGAGAGACCCAGTACTTC
TRBJ1-1,-,TRBD1,TRBV10-3,CAIRMDRGAGTEAFF,TGTGCCATCAGAATGGACAGGGGGGCCGGGACTGAAGCTTTCTTT
TRBJ2-7,-,TRBD2,TRBV4-2,CASSQDGRGNEQYF,TGTGCCAGCAGCCAAGATGGGCGGGGGAACGAGCAGTACTTC
TRBJ1-2,-,-,TRBV12-3/TRBV12-4,CASSSGIYGYTF,TGTGCCAGCAGTTCAGGGATCTATGGCTACACCTTC
TRBJ1-3,-,TRBD1,TRBV19,CASSTYRGRRNTIYF,TGTGCCAGTAGTACTTACAGGGGCCGACGAAACACCATATATTTT
TRBJ2-4,-,TRBD1,TRBV6-5,CASTRGQGKNIQYF,TGTGCCAGCACCAGGGGACAGGGGAAAAACATTCAGTACTTC
TRBJ2-3,-,-,TRBV5-1,CASSFHSSTDTQYF,TGCGCCAGCAGCTTTCATAGCAGCACAGATACGCAGTATTTT
TRBJ2-3,-,-,TRBV27,CASSSQGRDTQYF,TGTGCCAGCAGTTCCCAGGGAAGAGATACGCAGTATTTT
TRBJ1-1,-,-,TRBV5-4,CAGRKGVSGGTEAFF,TGTGCCGGCAGGAAGGGGGTAAGTGGTGGCACTGAAGCTTTCTTT